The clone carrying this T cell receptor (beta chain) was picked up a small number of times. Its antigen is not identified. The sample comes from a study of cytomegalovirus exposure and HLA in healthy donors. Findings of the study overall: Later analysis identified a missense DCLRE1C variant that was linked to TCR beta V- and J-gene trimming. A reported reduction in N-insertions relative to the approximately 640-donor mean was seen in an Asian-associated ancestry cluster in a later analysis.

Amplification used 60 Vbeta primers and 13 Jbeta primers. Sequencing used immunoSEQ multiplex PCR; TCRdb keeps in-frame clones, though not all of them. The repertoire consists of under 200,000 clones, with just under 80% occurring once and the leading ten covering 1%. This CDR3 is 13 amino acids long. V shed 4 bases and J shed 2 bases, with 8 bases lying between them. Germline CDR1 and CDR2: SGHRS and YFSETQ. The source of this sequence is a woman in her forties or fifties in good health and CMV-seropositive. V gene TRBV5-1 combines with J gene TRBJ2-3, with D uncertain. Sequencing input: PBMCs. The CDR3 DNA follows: TGCGCCAGCAGCGGCACCGTCACAGATACGCAGTATTTT. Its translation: CASSGTVTDTQYF.